This TCR beta chain was recorded in a study of blood T cell repertoires in COVID-19. Study at large: The origin of the acute and convalescent COVID-19 samples was the United States, Italy and Spain. From T cells, B-cell-depleted T cells, or PBMCs came the material, which was cDNA or gDNA.

This CDR3 region has 12 residues. V was shortened by 3 bases and J by 8 bases, with 11 bases between the two germline ends. The germline V gene encodes CDR1 SGHKS and CDR2 YYEKEE (reference sequence). In the original processing: Quantification of nucleated cells was approximated via reference gene primer amplification. The method was immunoSEQ multiplex PCR; TCRdb's version includes in-frame clones alone and lacks a portion of them. That table furnishes V, J and clone size, whereas the DNA furnished D and trimming. The sample consists of some 130,000 clones, roughly nine tenths of them appearing once.

The clonotype comes from a man aged 45-65 years with active COVID-19. The V call is TRBV5-5, the J call TRBJ1-2; D is undetermined. The sample comprised peripheral blood. The CDR3 bases are TGTGCCAGCAGCTGGGTTGCGGAAGGCTACACCTTC. This sequence encodes CASSWVAEGYTF.